This TCR beta chain came from a study of blood T cell repertoires in COVID-19. About the research overall: Acute and convalescent COVID-19 specimens originated in the United States, Italy and Spain. Sample material is recorded as cDNA or gDNA derived from T cells, B-cell-depleted T cells, or PBMCs.

The authors' processing: Quantification of nucleated cells was approximated via reference gene primer amplification. Clones were sequenced by immunoSEQ multiplex PCR, and TCRdb holds only the in-frame ones, with some missing. The V and J calls and clone size are taken from that table; D and trimming were inferred from the DNA. The table has 60,000 to 65,000 clones, 80% to 95% seen once. There are 16 residues in the CDR3. V was clipped by 5 bases and J by 7 bases; unmatched bases: 8. Per the germline V gene, CDR1 is SGHVS and CDR2 is FNYEAQ. This clonotype originated in a woman aged 80 or over with active COVID-19. Sequencing used peripheral blood. The J gene is TRBJ2-1, the V gene TRBV7-6, with 13 bases identical to TRBD2. The CDR3 bases are TGTGCCAGCAGCCGCCGGACTAGCGGGAGTTTGAATGAGCAGTTCTTC. Its translation: CASSRRTSGSLNEQFF.